This T cell receptor beta chain is from a study of beta chain features in type 1 diabetes. General observations from the study: Type 1 diabetes patients showed fewer insertions and more deletions at VDJ junctions. Significant though moderate, a shortening of TCRB CDR3s appeared in all four CD4+ subsets of Type 1 diabetes patients.

Germline values: CDR1 SGHAT, CDR2 FQNNGV. The V and J ends lost 2 bases and 1 base respectively, with 5 bases between them. The CDR3 sequence is 14 residues long. The authors reverse transcribed all of the isolated RNA, so sequencing captured expressed TCRB transcripts. The assay was immunoSEQ multiplex PCR, and TCRdb's table has in-frame clones only and misses some. The data show 200,000 to 250,000 clones, more than 9% seen once. On this clone: Its antigen is not identified.

Purity exceeded 95% in all sorted populations. The J gene is TRBJ2-2, the V gene TRBV11-2; the D is unclear. Sequencing input: naive CD4+ T cells from blood. This sequence was found in a young woman in good health. The CDR3 spells CASSLRGNTGELFF. The CDR3 nucleotides are TGTGCCAGCAGCTTAAGAGGGAACACCGGGGAGCTGTTTTTT.